These 20 T cell receptor beta chains were sequenced from one sample in a study of radiotherapy plus CTLA-4 blockade in lung cancer. The protocol was immunoSEQ multiplex PCR, while the TCRdb copy is restricted to in-frame clones and leaves out a portion. The sample comprises 62,000 or so clones, 70% to 80% of which are singletons, and roughly 10% rests with the top ten. The sample in question was peripheral blood, obtained from a patient treated with radiotherapy plus ipilimumab. The origin of the receptors is a human donor with non-small cell lung cancer who had a complete response to radiotherapy plus ipilimumab.

This sequence joins TRBV7-9 and TRBJ2-5; 8 bases agree with TRBD2. Germline V gene lookup returns CDR1 SEHNR and CDR2 FQNEAQ (reference sequence). Trimming removed 5 bases from V and 2 bases from J; junction bases left unmatched: 19. This CDR3 comprises 19 residues. CDR3 sequence (DNA): TGTGCCAGCAGCCTACGTAGGGGAAAGCTGCGGGGGGATCAAGAGACCCAGTACTTC. Its protein is CASSLRRGKLRGDQETQYF.

The chain uses TRBV5-4 and TRBJ1-1; D unresolved. The CDR3 is 13 amino acids. V lost 0 bases and J lost 1, with 4 bases in between. CDR1 and CDR2 from the germline V gene are SGHNT and YYREEE (reference sequence). CDR3 sequence: CASSLAKNTEAFF. CDR3 DNA: TGTGCCAGCAGCTTGGCCAAGAACACTGAAGCTTTCTTT.

This sequence joins TRBV21-1 and TRBJ2-1; the DNA was not used to check the table's D call, TRBD2. TRBV21-1 is marked as a pseudogene. The CDR3 has 14 amino acids. The CDR3 bases are TGTGCCAGCAAAGGGGGGACTAGCGGTAATGAGCAGTTCTTC. The encoded protein is CASKGGTSGNEQFF.

The V gene is TRBV5-1, the J gene TRBJ2-7; 11 positions match TRBD1. Germline CDR1 and CDR2: SGHRS and YFSETQ. CDR3 length: 14 residues. V lost 5 bases to trimming and J lost 7 bases; unmatched junction nucleotides: 8. The CDR3 nucleotides read TGCGCCAGCAGATCCGGGACAGGGGGTCGAGAGCAGTACTTC. Its translation is CASRSGTGGREQYF.

The J gene is TRBJ1-4, the V gene TRBV19; TRBD1 aligns across 7 bases. This CDR3 has 14 amino acids. Per the germline V gene, CDR1 is LNHDA and CDR2 is SQIVND (reference sequence). The trim removed 4 bases at V and 5 bases at J, leaving 4 bases unmatched. This CDR3 reads CASSKTGSNEKLFF. In nucleotides, the CDR3 is TGTGCCAGTAGTAAGACAGGGAGCAATGAAAAACTGTTTTTT.

The chain links TRBV30 to TRBJ1-5, with D uncertain. The CDR3 contains 16 residues. Germline loops: CDR1 GTSNPN, CDR2 SVGIG (reference sequence). Trimming stripped 0 bases from V and 3 bases from J, with 15 bases between. The CDR3 region is CAWSVGVGRNNQPQHF. The DNA for the CDR3 is TGTGCCTGGAGTGTAGGTGTTGGGCGGAACAATCAGCCCCAGCATTTT.

The chain is built from TRBV9 and TRBJ1-5, with 8 nucleotides matching TRBD1. The J segment lost 4 bases and the V segment lost 4 bases, leaving 4 bases of the junction unmatched. The germline V gene encodes CDR1 SGDLS and CDR2 YYNGEE. CDR3 length equals 14 residues. DNA of the CDR3: TGTGCCAGCAGCTATGGACAGGGTAATCAGCCCCAGCATTTT. Encoded protein: CASSYGQGNQPQHF.

This chain links TRBV11-2 with TRBJ1-5; 8 nucleotides agree with TRBD1. The CDR3 spans 13 residues. Germline assignment: CDR1 SGHAT and CDR2 FQNNGV. V trimming: 5 bases; J trimming: 7 bases; junction bases outside the gene matches: 4. This CDR3 is CASSRTGWQPQHF. DNA of the CDR3: TGTGCCAGCAGCCGGACAGGGTGGCAGCCCCAGCATTTT.

This clone has a single count. V usage is TRBV7-6 and J usage is TRBJ1-4; D is unclear. The CDR3 loop spans 16 amino acids. The V end lost 2 bases, the J end lost 2 bases, and 12 bases lay between the germline ends. Germline V lookup: CDR1 SGHVS, CDR2 FNYEAQ. The DNA of the CDR3 is TGTGCCAGCAGCTTAATGGCAACCGTCACTAATGAAAAACTGTTTTTT. Its protein product is CASSLMATVTNEKLFF.

The V call is TRBV18, the J call TRBJ1-2, with D possibly matching TRBD1 (5 bases). This CDR3 contains 14 residues. Trimming pared 0 bases from V and 4 bases from J, leaving 9 bases between. Germline-derived CDR1 and CDR2 are KGHSH and LQKENI. Here the CDR3 DNA reads TGTGCCAGCTCACCACCCTCCGGGGGCTATGGCTACACCTTC. Translation gives CASSPPSGGYGYTF.

The V call is TRBV6-4, the J call TRBJ2-1, with 8 bases aligning to TRBD1. V lost 7 bases and J lost 8; bases outside the gene matches: 16. Germline V lookup: CDR1 MRHNA, CDR2 SNTAGT. The CDR3 loop spans 16 amino acids. The CDR3 DNA follows: TGTGCCAGCACCCCCTCCCCAGGGGGCGCTTTGGATGAGCAGTTCTTC. This codes for CASTPSPGGALDEQFF.

V and J are TRBV5-1 and TRBJ1-2; a weak D match, TRBD1 (5 bases). Germline assignment: CDR1 SGHRS and CDR2 YFSETQ. The V and J ends lost 4 bases and 0 bases respectively, with 16 bases between them. The CDR3 runs to 16 residues. The CDR3 reads CASSTAGTHSNYGYTF. CDR3 nucleotide sequence: TGCGCCAGCAGCACAGCCGGGACCCATTCTAACTATGGCTACACCTTC.

The V call is TRBV21-1, the J call TRBJ2-5; the table names TRBD2, a call not compared with the DNA. TRBV21-1 constitutes a pseudogene. There are 17 residues in the CDR3. CDR3 coding DNA: TGTGCCAGCAGCAAAACCGGACTAGCGGGTTATGGAGAGACCCAGTACTTC. Encoded protein: CASSKTGLAGYGETQYF.

This chain joins TRBV7-6 and TRBJ2-1, with 10 nucleotides matching TRBD2. V shed 5 bases, J shed 8 bases, and the junction held 24 bases outside the gene matches. Germline CDR1 SGHVS, CDR2 FNYEAQ. The CDR3 has 20 residues. CDR3 sequence reads: CASSPAWSGSGRLNKDEQFF. CDR3 DNA sequence: TGTGCCAGCAGCCCGGCCTGGTCCGGTAGCGGGAGGTTAAACAAAGATGAGCAGTTCTTC.

The gene calls are TRBV7-7 and TRBJ2-5, with 8 positions matching TRBD1. The CDR3 is 13 amino acids. Looked up from germline, CDR1 is SSHAT and CDR2 is FNYEAQ (reference sequence). In DNA, the CDR3 is TGTGCTAGCGGATCGGGACAGGAAGAGACCCAGTACTTC. Protein product: CASGSGQEETQYF.

The rearrangement links TRBV5-1 to TRBJ2-3; 15 bases agree with TRBD2. CDR1 SGHRS and CDR2 YFSETQ come from the germline V gene. V lost 4 bases to trimming and J lost 1 base; unmatched junction nucleotides: 7. The length of the CDR3 is 18 residues. The CDR3 sequence: CASSGGLAGGGGTDTQYF. In DNA, the CDR3 is TGCGCCAGCAGCGGGGGACTAGCGGGAGGAGGTGGCACAGATACGCAGTATTTT.

About this clone itself: Other DNA sequences of this sample code for an identical CDR3. In nucleotides, the CDR3 is TGTGCCAGCTCGGGACAAGAGACCCAGTACTTC. Amino acids: CASSGQETQYF. The chain couples TRBV18 to TRBJ2-5, with D unclear. The CDR3 contains 11 residues. Germline V gene lookup returns CDR1 KGHSH and CDR2 LQKENI. V lost 6 bases and J lost 2, with 4 bases in between.

There are a few counts of this clone. The chain carries TRBV5-6 and TRBJ2-7; 7 bases agree with TRBD2. The germline gives CDR1 SGHDT, CDR2 YYEEEE. CDR3 length: 15 residues. J was trimmed by 0 bases and V by 1 base; bases with no gene match: 4. The CDR3 spells CASSLNGRTSYEQYV. Here the CDR3 DNA reads TGTGCCAGCAGCTTGAACGGGAGGACCTCCTACGAGCAGTACGTC.

This sequence joins TRBV9 and TRBJ1-2, with D hard to call. CDR1 SGDLS and CDR2 YYNGEE come from the germline V gene. V was cut by 0 bases and J by 3 bases, with 18 bases left in between. This CDR3 is built from 17 residues. CDR3 sequence reads: CASSVVRAVGEDYGYTF. The CDR3 DNA reads TGTGCCAGCAGCGTAGTTCGGGCAGTCGGAGAGGACTATGGCTACACCTTC.

The CDR3 spells CASSLVGGALNEKLFF. For the CDR3, the DNA is TGTGCCAGCAGTCTCGTGGGGGGGGCTCTTAATGAAAAACTGTTTTTT. The J gene is TRBJ1-4, the V gene TRBV7-2, with D perhaps matching TRBD1 (6 bases). Looked up from germline, CDR1 is SGHTA and CDR2 is FQGNSA. The CDR3 contains 16 residues. With 6 bases removed from V and 4 bases from J, the gap between germline ends came to 18 bases.